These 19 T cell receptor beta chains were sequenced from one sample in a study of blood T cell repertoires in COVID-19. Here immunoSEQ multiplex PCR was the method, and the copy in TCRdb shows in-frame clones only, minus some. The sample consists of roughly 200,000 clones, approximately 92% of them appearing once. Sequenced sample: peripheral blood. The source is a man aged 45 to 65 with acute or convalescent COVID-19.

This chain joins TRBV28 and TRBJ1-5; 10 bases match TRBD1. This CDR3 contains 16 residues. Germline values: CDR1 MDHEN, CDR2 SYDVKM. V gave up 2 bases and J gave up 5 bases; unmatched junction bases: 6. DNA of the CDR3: TGTGCCAGCAGTTTACCCGGGACAGGGGTATATCAGCCCCAGCATTTT. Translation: CASSLPGTGVYQPQHF. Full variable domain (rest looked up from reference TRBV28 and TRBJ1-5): DVKVTQSSRYLVKRTGEKVFLECVQDMDHENMFWYRQDPGLGLRLIYFSYDVKMKEKGDIPEGYSVSREKKERFSLILESASTNQTSMYLCASSLPGTGVYQPQHFGDGTRLSIL.

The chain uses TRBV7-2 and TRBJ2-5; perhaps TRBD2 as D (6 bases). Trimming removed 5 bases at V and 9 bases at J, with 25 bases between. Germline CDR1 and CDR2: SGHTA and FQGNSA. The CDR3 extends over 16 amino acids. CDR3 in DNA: TGTGCCAGCAGCCACCCCCCGGGACCCACGGGGGAGCCCCAGTACTTC. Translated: CASSHPPGPTGEPQYF.

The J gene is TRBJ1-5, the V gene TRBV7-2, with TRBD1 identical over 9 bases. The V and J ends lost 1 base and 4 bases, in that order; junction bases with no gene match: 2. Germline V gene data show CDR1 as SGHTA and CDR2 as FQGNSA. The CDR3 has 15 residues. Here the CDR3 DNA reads TGTGCCAGCAGCTTAGTCGGGACAGGGAATCAGCCCCAGCATTTT. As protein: CASSLVGTGNQPQHF.

The CDR3 DNA sequence: TGTGCCAGCAGCCCGCGGATCCGGGGAAAGGGAGTTAATGAGCAGTTCTTC. Encoded protein: CASSPRIRGKGVNEQFF. V and J are TRBV7-6 and TRBJ2-1, with D perhaps matching TRBD2 (5 bases). Germline CDR1 reads SGHVS; CDR2 reads FNYEAQ. Trimming left V 5 bases short and J 7 bases short, with 24 bases between. This CDR3 contains 17 residues. The full variable domain, in which reference TRBV7-6 and TRBJ2-1 provide the parts outside the CDR3, is GAGVSQSPRYKVTKRGQDVALRCDPISGHVSLYWYRQALGQGPEFLTYFNYEAQQDKSGLPNDRFSAERPEGSISTLTIQRTEQRDSAMYRCASSPRIRGKGVNEQFFGPGTRLTVL.

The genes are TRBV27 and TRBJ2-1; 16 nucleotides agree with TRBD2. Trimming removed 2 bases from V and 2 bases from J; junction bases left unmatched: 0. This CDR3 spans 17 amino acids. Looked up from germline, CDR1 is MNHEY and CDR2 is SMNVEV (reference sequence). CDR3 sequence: CASSLGTSGRAYNEQFF. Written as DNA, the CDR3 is TGTGCCAGCAGTTTAGGGACTAGCGGGAGGGCCTACAATGAGCAGTTCTTC.

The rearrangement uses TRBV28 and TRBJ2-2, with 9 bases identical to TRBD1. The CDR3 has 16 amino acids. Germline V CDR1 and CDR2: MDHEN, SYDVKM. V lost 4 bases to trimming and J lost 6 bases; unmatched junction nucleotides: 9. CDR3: CASSSTGTGTPGELFF. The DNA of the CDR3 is TGTGCCAGCAGTTCCACCGGGACAGGGACGCCCGGGGAGCTGTTTTTT.

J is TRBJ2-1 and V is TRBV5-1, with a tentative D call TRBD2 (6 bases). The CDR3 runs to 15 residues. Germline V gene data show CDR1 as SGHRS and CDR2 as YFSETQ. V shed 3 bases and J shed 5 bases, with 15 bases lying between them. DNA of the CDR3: TGCGCCAGCAGCTCCGGACGGGGGAGCGACAATGAGCAGTTCTTC. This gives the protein CASSSGRGSDNEQFF.

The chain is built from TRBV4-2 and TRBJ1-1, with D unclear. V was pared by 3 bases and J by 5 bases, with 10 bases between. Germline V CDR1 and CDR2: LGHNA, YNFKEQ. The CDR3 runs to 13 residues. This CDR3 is CASSQETKTEAFF. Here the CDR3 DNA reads TGTGCCAGCAGCCAGGAGACTAAAACTGAAGCTTTCTTT.

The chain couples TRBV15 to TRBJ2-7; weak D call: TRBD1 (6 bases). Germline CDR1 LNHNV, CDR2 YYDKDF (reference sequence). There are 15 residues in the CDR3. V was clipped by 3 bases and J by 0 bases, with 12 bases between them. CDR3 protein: CATSSFDRNSYEQYF. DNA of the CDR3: TGTGCCACCAGCAGTTTCGACAGGAACTCCTACGAGCAGTACTTC.

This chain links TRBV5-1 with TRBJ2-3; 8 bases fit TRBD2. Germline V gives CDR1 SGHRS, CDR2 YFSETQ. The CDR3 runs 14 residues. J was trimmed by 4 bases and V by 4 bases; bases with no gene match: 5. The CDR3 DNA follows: TGCGCCAGCAGCATGGGACTAGTCTCAGATACGCAGTATTTT. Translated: CASSMGLVSDTQYF.

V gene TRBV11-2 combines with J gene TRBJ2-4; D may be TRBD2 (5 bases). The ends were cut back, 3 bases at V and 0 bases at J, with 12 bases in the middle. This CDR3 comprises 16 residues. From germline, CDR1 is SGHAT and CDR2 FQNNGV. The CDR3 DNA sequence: TGTGCCAGCAGCTTGAACCGAGGGCAAGCCAAAAACATTCAGTACTTC. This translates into CASSLNRGQAKNIQYF.

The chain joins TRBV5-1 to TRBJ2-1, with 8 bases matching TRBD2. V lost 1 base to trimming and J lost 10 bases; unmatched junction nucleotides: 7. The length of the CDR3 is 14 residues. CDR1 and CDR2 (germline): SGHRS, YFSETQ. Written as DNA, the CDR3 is TGCGCCAGCAGCTTGAACTTAGCGGGATTGGAGCAGTTCTTC. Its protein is CASSLNLAGLEQFF.

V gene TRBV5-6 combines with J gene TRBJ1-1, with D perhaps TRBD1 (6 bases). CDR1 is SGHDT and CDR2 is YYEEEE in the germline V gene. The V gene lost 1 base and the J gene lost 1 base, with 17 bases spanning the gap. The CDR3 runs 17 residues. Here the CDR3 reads CASSLLMDSQRNTEAFF. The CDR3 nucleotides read TGTGCCAGCAGCTTGCTAATGGACAGTCAGAGGAACACTGAAGCTTTCTTT. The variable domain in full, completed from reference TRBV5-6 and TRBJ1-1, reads DAGVTQSPTHLIKTRGQQVTLRCSPKSGHDTVSWYQQALGQGPQFIFQYYEEEERQRGNFPDRFSGHQFPNYSSELNVNALLLGDSALYLCASSLLMDSQRNTEAFFGQGTRLTVV.

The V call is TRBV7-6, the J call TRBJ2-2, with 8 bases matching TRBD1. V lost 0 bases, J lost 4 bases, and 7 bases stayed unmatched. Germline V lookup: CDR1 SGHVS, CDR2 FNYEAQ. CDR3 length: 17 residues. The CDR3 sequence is CASSLAPGQVSTGELFF. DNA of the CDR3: TGTGCCAGCAGCTTAGCGCCGGGACAGGTATCCACCGGGGAGCTGTTTTTT.

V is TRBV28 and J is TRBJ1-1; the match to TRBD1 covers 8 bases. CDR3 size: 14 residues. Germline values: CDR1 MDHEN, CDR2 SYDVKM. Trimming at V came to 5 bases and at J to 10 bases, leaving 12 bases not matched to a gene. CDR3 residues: CASSEQGGAWGAFF. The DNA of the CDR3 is TGTGCCAGCAGTGAACAGGGGGGAGCCTGGGGAGCTTTCTTT.

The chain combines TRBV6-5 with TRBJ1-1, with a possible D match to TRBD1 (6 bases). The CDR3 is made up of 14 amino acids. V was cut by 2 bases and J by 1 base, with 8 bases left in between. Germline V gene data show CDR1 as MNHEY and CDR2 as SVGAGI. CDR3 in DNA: TGTGCCAGCAGTTACCAAGGGGGGAACACTGAAGCTTTCTTT. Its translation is CASSYQGGNTEAFF.

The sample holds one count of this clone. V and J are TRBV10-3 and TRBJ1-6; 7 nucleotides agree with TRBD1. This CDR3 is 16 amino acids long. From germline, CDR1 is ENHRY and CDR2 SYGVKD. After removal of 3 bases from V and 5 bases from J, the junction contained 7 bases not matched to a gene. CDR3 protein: CAISEKGAIDNSPLHF. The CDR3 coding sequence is TGTGCCATCAGTGAAAAGGGGGCTATCGATAATTCACCCCTCCACTTT.

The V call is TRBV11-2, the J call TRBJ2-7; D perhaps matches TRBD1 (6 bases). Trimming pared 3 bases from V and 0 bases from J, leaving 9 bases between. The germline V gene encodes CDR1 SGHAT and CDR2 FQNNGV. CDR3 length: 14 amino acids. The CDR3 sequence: CASSFSGDSYEQYF. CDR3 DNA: TGTGCCAGCAGCTTTTCAGGGGACTCCTACGAGCAGTACTTC.

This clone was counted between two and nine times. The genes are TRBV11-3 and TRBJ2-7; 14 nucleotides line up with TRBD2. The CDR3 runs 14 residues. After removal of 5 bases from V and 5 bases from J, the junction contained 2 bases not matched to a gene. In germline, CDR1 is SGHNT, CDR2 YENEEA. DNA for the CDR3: TGTGCCAGCAGCCGGACTAGCGGGAGGCACGAGCAGTACTTC. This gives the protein CASSRTSGRHEQYF.